This TCR beta chain was sequenced during a study of T cell responses to AZD1222 COVID-19 vaccine (dated by TCRdb to the early 2020s). Broadly, across the study: AZD1222 recipients with second doses at about 4 weeks or about 12 weeks were pooled, because spike-specific TCR depth and breadth did not differ between schedules. A total of about 230 trial participants underwent TCR sequencing, of whom some 210 received two doses of AZD1222 and about 25 received two doses of the MenACWY control vaccine. Enrollment into the trials was organized by age into subgroups of 18-55, 56-69 and 70-plus years, and those subgroups contained approximately 150, 30 and 60 TCR-sequenced participants, respectively.

According to the study, the label for this sample's time point signals: baseline before first vaccination. Vaccinee samples were obtained from the UK trials COV001 and COV002, which included a single-blind randomized controlled phase 2/3 trial of AZD1222 (ChAdOx1 nCoV-19) in healthy adults. For TCRbeta chain sequencing, PBMC samples from trial participants were taken at day 0 and at day 28 after the second dose. The CDR3 regions of human TCRbeta chains were analyzed by immunosequencing. The source study handled its data this way. Repertoire TCRs were checked for matches against a reference library of SARS-CoV-2-specific TCRs that had been generated using the MIRA antigen-specificity platform. Breadth was defined as the fraction of unique TCRs that were SARS-CoV-2-associated, and depth was defined as the fraction of total T cells that were SARS-CoV-2-associated. Using the MIRA data, each spike-specific TCR was assigned both to the spike region to which the TCR was reactive and to a CD4 or CD8 class. Log10-transformed breadth and depth values were compared by one-way ANOVA with Sidak's multiple comparisons tests. TCRdb holds this immuneACCESS table with in-frame rearrangements only. Some clones are missing; in checked studies, unresolved V genes explain under half, and the rest has no known cause. The V and J calls and clone size were taken over from that table, and D and trimming were inferred from the DNA. This sample holds about 150,000 clones; approximately 90% were observed only once. In total, the top ten clones hold approximately 4.7% of the sample.

This clone turned up a few times. Its specific antigen is unknown. Per-nucleotide qualities are absent, and no much larger clonotype sits a single base away. The investigation overall reported the following: The 56-69-year group was small, and its depth increase did not reach significance, likely because of low power. Most participants were white British and females outnumbered males, and the authors suggested that clonal diversity may have been underestimated. Because no day 14 peak-response samples were available, repertoires were characterized only after the peak T cell response. The whole spike protein was spanned by vaccine-associated CD4 TCRs, and dominant responses were seen in regions 160-218 and 743-854. A significant rise in spike-specific TCR breadth and depth was observed after two AZD1222 doses relative to day 0 and relative to MenACWY recipients. Conclusions about previously exposed vaccinees were limited because only a handful of AZD1222 recipients were SARS-CoV-2 seropositive at baseline. Reportedly, close to half of the unique spike-specific TCRs recognized epitopes lying outside the regions that are mutated in the B.1.351 and B.1.1.7 variants.

V is cut back by 6 bases and J by 13 bases, with 6 bases in the junction unmatched. Sequences MNHEY (CDR1) and SVGEGT (CDR2) are obtained from the germline V gene. The CDR3, from cysteine to phenylalanine, totals 12 residues. CDR3 DNA only is kept here, 36 bases in frame from base 1. The clonotype originates from an adult in good health. The source material was peripheral blood, sampled on day 0 of AZD1222 vaccination. This sequence uses TRBV6-2 or TRBV6-3 and TRBJ2-7, and 13 junctional nucleotides match TRBD2. CDR3 sequence: CASSPGLAGVYF. The DNA reads as follows: TGTGCCAGCAGCCCCGGACTAGCGGGAGTCTACTTC.